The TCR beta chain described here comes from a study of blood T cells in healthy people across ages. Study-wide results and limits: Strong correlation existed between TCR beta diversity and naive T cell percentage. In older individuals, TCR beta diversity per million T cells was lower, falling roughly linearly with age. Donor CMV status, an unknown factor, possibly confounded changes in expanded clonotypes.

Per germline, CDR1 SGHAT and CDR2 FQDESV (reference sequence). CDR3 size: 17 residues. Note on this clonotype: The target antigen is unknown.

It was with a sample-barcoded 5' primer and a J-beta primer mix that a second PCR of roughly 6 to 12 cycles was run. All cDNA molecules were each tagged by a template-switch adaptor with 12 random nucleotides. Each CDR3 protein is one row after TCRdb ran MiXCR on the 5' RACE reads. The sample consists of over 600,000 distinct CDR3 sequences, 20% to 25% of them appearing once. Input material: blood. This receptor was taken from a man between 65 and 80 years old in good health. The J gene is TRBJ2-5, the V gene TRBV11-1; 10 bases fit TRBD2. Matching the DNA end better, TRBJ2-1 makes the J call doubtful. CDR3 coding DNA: TGTGCCAGCAGCTTATGGGCTAGCGGGAGAAGGAGCAATGAGCAGTTCTTC. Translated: CASSLWASGRRSNEQFF.